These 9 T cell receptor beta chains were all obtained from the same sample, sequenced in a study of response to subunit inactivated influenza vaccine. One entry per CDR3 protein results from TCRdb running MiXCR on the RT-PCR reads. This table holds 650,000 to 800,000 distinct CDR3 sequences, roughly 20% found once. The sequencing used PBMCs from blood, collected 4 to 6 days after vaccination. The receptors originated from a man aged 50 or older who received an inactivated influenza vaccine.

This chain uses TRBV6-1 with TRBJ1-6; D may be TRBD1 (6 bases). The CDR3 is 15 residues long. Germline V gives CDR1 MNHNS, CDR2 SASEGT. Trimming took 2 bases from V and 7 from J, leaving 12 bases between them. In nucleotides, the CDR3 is TGTGCCAGCAGTGAATCGGTCAGGGGCAATTCACCCCTCCACTTT. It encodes CASSESVRGNSPLHF.

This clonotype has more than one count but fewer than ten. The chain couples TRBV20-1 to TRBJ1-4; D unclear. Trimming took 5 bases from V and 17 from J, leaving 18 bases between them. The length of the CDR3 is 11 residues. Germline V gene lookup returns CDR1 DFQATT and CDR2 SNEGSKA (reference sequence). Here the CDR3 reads CSAASPGKRFF. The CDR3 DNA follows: TGCAGTGCTGCATCCCCGGGAAAGAGATTTTTT.

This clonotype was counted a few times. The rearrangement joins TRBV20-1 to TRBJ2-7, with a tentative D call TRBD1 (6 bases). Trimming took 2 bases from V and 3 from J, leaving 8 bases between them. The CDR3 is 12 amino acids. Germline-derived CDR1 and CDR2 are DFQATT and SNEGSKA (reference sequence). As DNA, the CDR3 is TGCAGTGCTAGAAGGACAGTCTACGAGCAGTACTTC. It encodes CSARRTVYEQYF.

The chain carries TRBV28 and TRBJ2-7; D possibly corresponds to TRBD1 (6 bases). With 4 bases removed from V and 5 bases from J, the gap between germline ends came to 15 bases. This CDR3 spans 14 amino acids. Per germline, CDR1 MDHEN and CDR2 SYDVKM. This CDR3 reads CASSSGTKPHEQYF. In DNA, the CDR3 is TGTGCCAGCAGTTCCGGGACAAAACCCCACGAGCAGTACTTC.

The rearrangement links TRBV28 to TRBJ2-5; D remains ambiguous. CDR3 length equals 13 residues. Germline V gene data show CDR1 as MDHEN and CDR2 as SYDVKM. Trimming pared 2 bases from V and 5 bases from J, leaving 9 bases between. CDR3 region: CASSLRLSETQYF. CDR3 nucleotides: TGTGCCAGCAGTTTACGGTTGTCGGAGACCCAGTACTTC.

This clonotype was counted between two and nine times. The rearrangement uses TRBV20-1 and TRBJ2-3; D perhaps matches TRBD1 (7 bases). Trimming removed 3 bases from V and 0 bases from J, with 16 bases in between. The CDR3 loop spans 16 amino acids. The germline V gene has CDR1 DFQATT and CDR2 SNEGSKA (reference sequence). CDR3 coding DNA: TGCAGTGCTAGGGCCGCAGGGGGGCCTAGCACAGATACGCAGTATTTT. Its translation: CSARAAGGPSTDTQYF.

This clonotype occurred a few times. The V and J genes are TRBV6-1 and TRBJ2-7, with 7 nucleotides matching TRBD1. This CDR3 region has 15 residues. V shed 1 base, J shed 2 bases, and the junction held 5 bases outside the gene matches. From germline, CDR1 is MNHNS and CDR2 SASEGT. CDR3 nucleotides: TGTGCCAGCAGTGAAGAGACAGGGACGACCTACGAGCAGTACTTC. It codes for CASSEETGTTYEQYF.

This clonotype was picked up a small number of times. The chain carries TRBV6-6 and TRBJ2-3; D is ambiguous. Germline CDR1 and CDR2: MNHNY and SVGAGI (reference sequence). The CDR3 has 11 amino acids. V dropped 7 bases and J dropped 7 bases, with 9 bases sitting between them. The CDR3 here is CASNVGNTQYF. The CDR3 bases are TGTGCCAGCAATGTTGGTAATACGCAGTATTTT.

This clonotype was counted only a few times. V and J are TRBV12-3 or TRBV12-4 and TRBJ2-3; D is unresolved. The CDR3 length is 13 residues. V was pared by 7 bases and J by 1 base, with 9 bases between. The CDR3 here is CASTYRRTDTQYF. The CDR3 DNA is TGTGCCAGCACGTATAGACGCACAGATACGCAGTATTTT.